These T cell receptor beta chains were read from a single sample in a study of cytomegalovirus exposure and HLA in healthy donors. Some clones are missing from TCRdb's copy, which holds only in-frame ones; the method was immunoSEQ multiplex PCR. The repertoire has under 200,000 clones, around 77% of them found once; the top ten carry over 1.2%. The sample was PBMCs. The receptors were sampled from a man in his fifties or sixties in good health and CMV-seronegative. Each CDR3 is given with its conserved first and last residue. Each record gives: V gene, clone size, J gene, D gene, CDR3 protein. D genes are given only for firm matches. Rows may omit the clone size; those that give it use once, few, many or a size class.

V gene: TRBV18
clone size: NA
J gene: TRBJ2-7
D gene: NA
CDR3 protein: CASSPDRTEQYF

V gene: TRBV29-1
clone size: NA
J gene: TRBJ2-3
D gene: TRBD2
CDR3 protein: CSVAGTSGVTDTQYF

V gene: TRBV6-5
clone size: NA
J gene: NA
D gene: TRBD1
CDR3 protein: CASSYWGQGSSYEQYF

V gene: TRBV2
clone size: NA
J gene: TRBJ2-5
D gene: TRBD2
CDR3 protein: CASILAGGNQETQYF

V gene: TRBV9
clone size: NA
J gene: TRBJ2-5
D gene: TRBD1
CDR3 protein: CASSVATGTATQYF

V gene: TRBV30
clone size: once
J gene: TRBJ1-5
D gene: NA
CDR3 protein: CAWSGSSNQPQHF

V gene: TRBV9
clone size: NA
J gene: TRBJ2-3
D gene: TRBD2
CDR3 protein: CASSGGGRTDTQYF

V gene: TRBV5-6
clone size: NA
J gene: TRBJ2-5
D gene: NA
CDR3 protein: CASSSYDPARETQYF

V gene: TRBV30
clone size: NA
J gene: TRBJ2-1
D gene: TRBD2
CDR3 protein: CAWSVSLAGVSEQFF

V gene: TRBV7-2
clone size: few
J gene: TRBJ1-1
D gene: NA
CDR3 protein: CASSLDSGREAFF

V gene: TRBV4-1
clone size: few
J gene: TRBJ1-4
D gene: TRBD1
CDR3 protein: CASSQDDYGTVNEKLFF

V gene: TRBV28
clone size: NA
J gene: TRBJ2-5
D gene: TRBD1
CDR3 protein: CASPPSDRVLETQYF

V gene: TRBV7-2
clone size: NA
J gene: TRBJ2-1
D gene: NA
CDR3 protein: CASSTGRGSAYNEQFF

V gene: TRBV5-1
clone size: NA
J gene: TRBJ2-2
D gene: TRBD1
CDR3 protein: CASSSRLRTGPTGELFF

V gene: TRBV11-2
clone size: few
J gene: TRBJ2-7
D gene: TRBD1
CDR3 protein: CASSEGQGLSYEQYF

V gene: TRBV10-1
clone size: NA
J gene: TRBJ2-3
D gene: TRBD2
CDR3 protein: CASRNGLVLTDTQYF

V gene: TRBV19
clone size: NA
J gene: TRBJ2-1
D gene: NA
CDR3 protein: CASSSRGIGTYNEQFF

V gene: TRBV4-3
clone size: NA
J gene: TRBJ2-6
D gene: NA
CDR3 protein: CASSQEIQAANVLTF

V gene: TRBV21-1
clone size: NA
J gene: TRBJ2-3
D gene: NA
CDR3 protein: CASSKTRPHTQYF

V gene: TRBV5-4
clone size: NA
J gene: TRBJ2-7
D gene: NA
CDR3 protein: CASSLTVFGDEQYF

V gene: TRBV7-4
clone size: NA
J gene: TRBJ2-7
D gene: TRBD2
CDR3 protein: CASSLDLAGARTSYEQYF

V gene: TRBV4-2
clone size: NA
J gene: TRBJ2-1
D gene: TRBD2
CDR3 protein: CASSHSLMGTSGSEQFF

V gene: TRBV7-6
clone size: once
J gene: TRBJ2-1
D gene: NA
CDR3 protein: CASSFVPGGNNEQFF

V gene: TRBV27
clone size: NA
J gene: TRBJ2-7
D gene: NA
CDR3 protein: CASRPRPGEQYF

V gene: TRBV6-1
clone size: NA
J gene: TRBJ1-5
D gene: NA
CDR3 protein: CASSDLPGENSNQPQHF

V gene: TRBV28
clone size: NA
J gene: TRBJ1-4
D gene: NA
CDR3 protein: CASRIQGYNEKLFF

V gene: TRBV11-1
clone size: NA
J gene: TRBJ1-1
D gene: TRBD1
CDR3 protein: CASSFQYRGWNTEAFF

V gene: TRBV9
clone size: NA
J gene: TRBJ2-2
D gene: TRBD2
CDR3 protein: CASSVRLAGGSGELFF

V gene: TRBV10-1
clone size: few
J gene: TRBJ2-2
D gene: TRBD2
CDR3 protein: CASSDQREPTGELFF

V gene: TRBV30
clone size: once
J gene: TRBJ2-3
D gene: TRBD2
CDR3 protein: CAWVAGARDTQYF

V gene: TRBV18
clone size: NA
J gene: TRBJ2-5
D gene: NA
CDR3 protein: CASSSLGGQSVGSQETQYF

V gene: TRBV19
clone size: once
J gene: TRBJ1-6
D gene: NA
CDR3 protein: CASSINFDRGGLHF

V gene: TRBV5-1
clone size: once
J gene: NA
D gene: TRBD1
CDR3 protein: CASSSSGTGFYEQYF

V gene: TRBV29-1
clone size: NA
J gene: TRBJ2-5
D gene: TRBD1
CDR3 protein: CSVGQESGEQYF

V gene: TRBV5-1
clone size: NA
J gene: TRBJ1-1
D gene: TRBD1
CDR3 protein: CASSFLGTGGTEAFF

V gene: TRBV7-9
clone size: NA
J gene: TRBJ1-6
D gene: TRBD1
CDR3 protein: CSSSSQTGTGGSPLHF

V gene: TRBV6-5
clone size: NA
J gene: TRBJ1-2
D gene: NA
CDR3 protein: CASYRDYGYTF

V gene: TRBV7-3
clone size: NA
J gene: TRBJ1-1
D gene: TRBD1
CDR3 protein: CASSSGQGNTEAFF

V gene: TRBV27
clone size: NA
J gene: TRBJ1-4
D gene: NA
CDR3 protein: CASSLSGRKEKLFF

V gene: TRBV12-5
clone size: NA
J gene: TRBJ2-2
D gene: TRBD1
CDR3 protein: CASGLSTGGTGELFF

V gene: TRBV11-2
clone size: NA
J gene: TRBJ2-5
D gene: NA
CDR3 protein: CASSFGRFETQYF

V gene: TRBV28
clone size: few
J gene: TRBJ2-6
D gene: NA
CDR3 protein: CASKPRGSGANVLTF

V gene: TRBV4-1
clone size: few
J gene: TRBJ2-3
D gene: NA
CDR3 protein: CASSQVRLDTQYF

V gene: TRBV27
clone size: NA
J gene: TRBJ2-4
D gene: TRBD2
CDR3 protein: CASSLLAGARNIQYF

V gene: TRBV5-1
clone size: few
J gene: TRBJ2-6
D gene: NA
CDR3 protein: CASSTGPGANVLTF

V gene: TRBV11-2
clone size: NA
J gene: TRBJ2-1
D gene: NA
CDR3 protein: CASSAGGGSYNEQFF

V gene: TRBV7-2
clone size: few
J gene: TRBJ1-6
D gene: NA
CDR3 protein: CASSLMPVSNSPLHF

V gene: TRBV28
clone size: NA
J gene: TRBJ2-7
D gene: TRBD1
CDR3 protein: CASSLMGQGAYEQYF

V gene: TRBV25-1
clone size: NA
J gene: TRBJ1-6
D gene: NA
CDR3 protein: CAATGVYNSPLHF

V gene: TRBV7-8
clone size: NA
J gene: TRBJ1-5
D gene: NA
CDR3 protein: CASSLRSVGRPNQPQHF

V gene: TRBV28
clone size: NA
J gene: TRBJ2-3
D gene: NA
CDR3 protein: CASSTALLDTQYF

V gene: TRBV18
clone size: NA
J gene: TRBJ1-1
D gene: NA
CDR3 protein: CASRYPRTTNTEAFF

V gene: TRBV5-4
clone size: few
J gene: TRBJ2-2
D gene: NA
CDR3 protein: CASLAVNTGELFF

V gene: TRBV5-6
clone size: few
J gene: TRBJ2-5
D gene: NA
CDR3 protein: CASSLAKYETQYF